The 21 T cell receptor beta chains below all came from one sample that was sequenced in a study of blood T cell repertoires in COVID-19. Clones were read by immunoSEQ multiplex PCR, and TCRdb kept only the in-frame ones, dropping some. This table holds about 120,000 clones, almost 85% found once. The specimen sequenced was peripheral blood. The receptor set was obtained from a man between 65 and 85 years old with active or convalescent COVID-19.

The rearrangement joins TRBV5-4 to TRBJ1-1, with 8 nucleotides matching TRBD1. Germline V gene lookup returns CDR1 SGHNT and CDR2 YYREEE (reference sequence). V lost 4 bases and J lost 0; bases outside the gene matches: 5. This CDR3 has 15 amino acids. CDR3 nucleotides: TGTGCCAGCAGCCGACAGGGGCAAATGAACACTGAAGCTTTCTTT. Protein product: CASSRQGQMNTEAFF.

This rearrangement joins TRBV7-2 to TRBJ2-7; the match to TRBD2 covers 9 bases. Trimming took 5 bases from V and 4 from J; bases not matched to a gene: 6. Germline-derived CDR1 and CDR2 are SGHTA and FQGNSA. CDR3 length: 14 amino acids. CDR3 DNA sequence: TGTGCCAGCAGCCCCCGACTAGCGGATTACGAGCAGTACTTC. Translation gives CASSPRLADYEQYF.

V usage is TRBV6-4 and J usage is TRBJ1-1; D possibly corresponds to TRBD1 (6 bases). This CDR3 region has 13 residues. Germline CDR1 is MRHNA and CDR2 is SNTAGT. Trimming took 5 bases from V and 4 from J, leaving 11 bases between them. The CDR3 DNA reads as TGTGCCAGCAGTCCACAGGGCGGCACTGAAGCTTTCTTT. The encoded protein is CASSPQGGTEAFF.

The chain links TRBV28 to TRBJ2-1, with D possibly being TRBD1 (5 bases). There are 13 residues in the CDR3. CDR1 MDHEN and CDR2 SYDVKM come from the germline V gene. Trimming left V 7 bases short and J 4 bases short, with 11 bases between. CDR3 in DNA: TGTGCCAGCAAAGGGGCTACGTACAATGAGCAGTTCTTC. It encodes CASKGATYNEQFF.

The chain uses TRBV7-9 and TRBJ1-2; tentatively, D is TRBD1 (5 bases). CDR3 length equals 12 residues. CDR1 and CDR2 (germline): SEHNR, FQNEAQ (reference sequence). V dropped 5 bases and J dropped 4 bases, with 8 bases sitting between them. CDR3: CASSRDGYGYTF. The CDR3, as DNA: TGTGCCAGCAGCAGGGACGGCTATGGCTACACCTTC.

Written as DNA, the CDR3 is TGCGCCAGCAGCGGGTGGGGCGGCACCTACGAGCAGTACTTC. Translating it yields CASSGWGGTYEQYF. This chain links TRBV5-1 with TRBJ2-7; TRBD1 might be the D (5 bases). Germline assignment: CDR1 SGHRS and CDR2 YFSETQ. The CDR3 runs 14 residues. Trimming removed 4 bases from V and 2 bases from J, with 13 bases in between.

The J gene is TRBJ1-1, the V gene TRBV19; TRBD1 is a possible D gene (5 bases). The germline V gene encodes CDR1 LNHDA and CDR2 SQIVND (reference sequence). This CDR3 region has 15 residues. V was pared by 0 bases and J by 6 bases, with 14 bases between. CDR3: CASSIDPGTGAEAFF. The CDR3 DNA follows: TGTGCCAGTAGTATAGATCCAGGCACGGGGGCTGAAGCTTTCTTT.

The rearrangement joins TRBV5-1 to TRBJ2-3, with TRBD2 matching 8 bases. V shed 7 bases and J 5 bases; nucleotides not matched to a gene: 9. Germline V lookup: CDR1 SGHRS, CDR2 YFSETQ. CDR3 size: 14 residues. CDR3 amino acids: CASRITSGVDTQYF. CDR3 bases: TGCGCCAGCCGCATTACTAGCGGCGTAGATACGCAGTATTTT.

This clone was seen just once. The chain couples TRBV10-3 to TRBJ1-2; D ambiguous. Germline assignment: CDR1 ENHRY and CDR2 SYGVKD. This CDR3 is 13 amino acids long. With 2 bases removed from V and 3 bases from J, the gap between germline ends came to 7 bases. CDR3 residues: CAISEREDYGYTF. CDR3 DNA: TGTGCCATCAGTGAGCGGGAGGACTATGGCTACACCTTC.

This chain links TRBV11-3 with TRBJ1-2; D is possibly TRBD1 (5 bases). Germline V gives CDR1 SGHNT, CDR2 YENEEA. CDR3 length: 17 residues. The V and J ends lost 0 bases and 0 bases respectively, with 14 bases between them. The CDR3 is CASSLERGHQTNYGYTF. CDR3 DNA sequence: TGTGCCAGCAGCTTAGAGCGAGGACACCAGACTAACTATGGCTACACCTTC.

This chain links TRBV12-3 or TRBV12-4 with TRBJ1-2, with D possibly being TRBD1 (6 bases). This CDR3 is 13 amino acids long. V was trimmed by 4 bases and J by 6 bases, leaving 12 bases between them. The CDR3 here is CASSSTPGDGYTF. CDR3 DNA: TGTGCCAGCAGTTCTACCCCAGGGGATGGCTACACCTTC.

This clone has just one count. The chain uses TRBV6-1 and TRBJ2-3, with 8 positions matching TRBD2. The germline V gene has CDR1 MNHNS and CDR2 SASEGT. The ends lost 2 bases at V and 0 bases at J; junction bases unmatched: 19. This CDR3 is 21 amino acids long. In nucleotides, the CDR3 is TGTGCCAGCAGTGAAAGGCCACCGGGGGGGTTGTCAACACTGAGCACAGATACGCAGTATTTT. Protein: CASSERPPGGLSTLSTDTQYF.

The chain employs TRBV9 and TRBJ2-1; 10 bases match TRBD2. The CDR3 contains 15 residues. The germline V gene encodes CDR1 SGDLS and CDR2 YYNGEE. The junction had 7 bases not matched to a gene; V was cut back by 3 bases and J by 7 bases. The CDR3 loop reads CASSERLAGTNEQFF. CDR3 DNA: TGTGCCAGCAGCGAACGACTAGCGGGTACGAATGAGCAGTTCTTC.

J is TRBJ2-1 and V is TRBV24-1; 10 bases are shared with TRBD2. Germline V gives CDR1 KGHDR, CDR2 SFDVKD. Germline trimming cut 2 bases from V and 7 bases from J; bases unmatched to any gene: 7. There are 16 residues in the CDR3. The CDR3 region is CATSDSASGSLNEQFF. CDR3 sequence (DNA): TGTGCCACCAGTGATTCGGCTAGCGGGAGCTTAAATGAGCAGTTCTTC.

CDR3 amino acids: CASRLRGDGYGYTF. The CDR3 DNA reads TGTGCAAGTCGCTTAAGGGGCGATGGCTATGGCTACACCTTC. The chain has TRBV12-2 and TRBJ1-2; no check of the table's D call, TRBD1, against the DNA was made. TRBV12-2 is classified as a pseudogene. This CDR3 spans 14 amino acids.

This clone was recorded a few times. This chain links TRBV7-8 with TRBJ1-1; unclear D gene. V lost 0 bases, J lost 1 base, and 12 bases lay in between. The germline V gene has CDR1 SGHVS and CDR2 FQNEAQ. The CDR3 runs 16 residues. The CDR3 sequence is CASSLAGGGKNTEAFF. CDR3 nucleotides: TGTGCCAGCAGCTTAGCCGGAGGTGGAAAGAACACTGAAGCTTTCTTT.

J is TRBJ1-1 and V is TRBV6-6; 10 bases are a match to TRBD1. This CDR3 region has 16 residues. Trimming took 6 bases from V and 7 from J; bases not matched to a gene: 14. Germline V gene data show CDR1 as MNHNY and CDR2 as SVGAGI (reference sequence). CDR3 sequence reads: CASSRTDRGIWVEAFF. In DNA form, the CDR3 reads TGTGCCAGCAGCCGCACGGACAGGGGGATCTGGGTTGAAGCTTTCTTT.

The chain joins TRBV11-1 to TRBJ1-2; D possibly corresponds to TRBD1 (6 bases). Trimming took 5 bases from V and 5 from J, leaving 21 bases between them. Germline V gives CDR1 SGHAT, CDR2 FQDESV (reference sequence). This CDR3 spans 16 amino acids. The CDR3 here is CASSRLPGTREYGYTF. CDR3 coding DNA: TGTGCCAGCAGCCGACTTCCCGGGACAAGGGAGTATGGCTACACCTTC.

The chain employs TRBV24-1 and TRBJ2-5; D perhaps matches TRBD1 (5 bases). V lost 3 bases, J lost 4 bases, and 14 bases lay in between. The CDR3 totals 15 residues. In germline, CDR1 is KGHDR, CDR2 SFDVKD. CDR3 DNA sequence: TGTGCCACCAGTGATCAAAGGACAACAACAGAGACCCAGTACTTC. Amino acids: CATSDQRTTTETQYF.

The gene calls are TRBV15 and TRBJ2-3, with a weak D call TRBD2 (6 bases). The CDR3 contains 16 residues. Germline CDR1 and CDR2: LNHNV and YYDKDF (reference sequence). Trimming shortened V by 0 bases and J by 5 bases, and 15 bases separated the two germline ends. The CDR3 DNA is TGTGCCACCAGCAGAGATGGGGCGTTGCGGGGAGATACGCAGTATTTT. Translated: CATSRDGALRGDTQYF. The full variable domain, in which reference TRBV15 and TRBJ2-3 provide the parts outside the CDR3, is DAMVIQNPRYQVTQFGKPVTLSCSQTLNHNVMYWYQQKSSQAPKLLFHYYDKDFNNEADTPDNFQSRRPNTSFCFLDIRSPGLGDTAMYLCATSRDGALRGDTQYFGPGTRLTVL.

The V and J genes are TRBV25-1 and TRBJ1-1, with D tentatively TRBD1 (6 bases). V was trimmed by 2 bases and J by 2 bases, leaving 9 bases between them. This CDR3 spans 14 amino acids. CDR1 and CDR2 (germline): MGHDK, SYGVNS. CDR3 protein: CASSEVQGNTEAFF. The CDR3 DNA reads as TGTGCCAGCAGTGAAGTACAGGGAAACACTGAAGCTTTCTTT.